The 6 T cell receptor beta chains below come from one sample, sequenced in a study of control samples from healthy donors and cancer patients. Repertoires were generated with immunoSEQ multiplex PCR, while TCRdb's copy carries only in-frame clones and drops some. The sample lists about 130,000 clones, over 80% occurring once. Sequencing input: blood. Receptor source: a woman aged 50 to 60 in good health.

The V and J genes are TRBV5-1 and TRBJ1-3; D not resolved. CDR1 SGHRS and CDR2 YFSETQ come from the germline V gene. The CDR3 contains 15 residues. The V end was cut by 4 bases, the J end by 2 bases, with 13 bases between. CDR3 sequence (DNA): TGCGCCAGCAGCCTCTCCGGGGTGACTGGAAACACCATATATTTT. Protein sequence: CASSLSGVTGNTIYF.

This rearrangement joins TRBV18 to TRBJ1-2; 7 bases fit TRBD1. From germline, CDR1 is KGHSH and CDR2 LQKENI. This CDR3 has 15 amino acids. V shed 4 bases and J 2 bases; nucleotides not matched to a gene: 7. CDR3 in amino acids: CASSLRQGLNYGYTF. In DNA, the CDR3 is TGTGCCAGCTCACTACGACAGGGATTGAACTATGGCTACACCTTC.

The CDR3 DNA reads TGCAGCGCCCGAACGGGGCGGGAGTGGGGAGATACGCAGTATTTT. Translating gives CSARTGREWGDTQYF. The V and J genes are TRBV29-1 and TRBJ2-3; 7 nucleotides align to TRBD2. Germline V gene sequence: CDR1 SQVTM, CDR2 ANQGSEA. V trimming: 7 bases; J trimming: 5 bases; junction bases outside the gene matches: 15. This CDR3 region has 15 residues.

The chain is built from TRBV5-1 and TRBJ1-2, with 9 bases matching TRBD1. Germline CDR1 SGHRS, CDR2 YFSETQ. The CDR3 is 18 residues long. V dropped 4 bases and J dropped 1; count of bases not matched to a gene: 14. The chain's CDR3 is CASSPDIPGTGFNYGYTF. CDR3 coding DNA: TGCGCCAGCAGCCCGGATATACCCGGGACAGGGTTTAACTATGGCTACACCTTC.

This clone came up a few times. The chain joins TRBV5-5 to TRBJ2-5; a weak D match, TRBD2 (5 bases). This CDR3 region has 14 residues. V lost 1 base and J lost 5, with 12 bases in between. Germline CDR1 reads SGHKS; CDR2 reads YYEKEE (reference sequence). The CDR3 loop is CASSLRPGMETQYF. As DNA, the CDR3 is TGTGCCAGCAGCTTGAGGCCGGGGATGGAGACCCAGTACTTC.

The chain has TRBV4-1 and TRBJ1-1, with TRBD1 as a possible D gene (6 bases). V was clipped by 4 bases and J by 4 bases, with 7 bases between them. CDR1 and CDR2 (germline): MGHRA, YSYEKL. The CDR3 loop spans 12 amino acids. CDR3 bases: TGCGCCAGCAGCCGAGGGGGCACTGAAGCTTTCTTT. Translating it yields CASSRGGTEAFF.